This T cell receptor beta chain was identified during a study of regulatory T cells in long-lasting Graves disease. For TCR beta, libraries came from iRepertoire HTBI primers and Arm-PCR of CDR3 regions. TCRdb re-analysed the multiplex PCR reads in MiXCR, keeping a single row per CDR3 protein. The table has around 500,000 distinct CDR3 sequences, around 12% seen once; the top ten hold around 10%. Time point reported: newly diagnosed GD, antithyroid drugs for less than 3 months. Following extraction of RNA from PBMCs, that RNA was used to make the TCR library. This sample also appeared in a second study, on T cells in Graves' hyperthyroidism and ophthalmopathy. Per that paper: Over 18 months, lack of ophthalmopathy progression marked Graves' hyperthyroidism as stable. Patients showing uncontrolled infection, other autoimmune disease, pregnancy or lactation were ineligible. An initial round of RT-PCR targeting the TCR CDR3 relied on the HTBI primer set.

This sequence originates from a woman under 40 with Graves disease. Here the sequenced sample was peripheral blood mononuclear cells (PBMCs), taken at new diagnosis, from a patient treated with antithyroid drugs.

The CDR3 reads CSAPGLADNEQFF. The CDR3 nucleotides are TGCAGTGCGCCGGGACTAGCGGACAATGAGCAGTTCTTC. The chain joins TRBV20-1 to TRBJ2-1; 11 nucleotides align to TRBD2. With V trimmed by 6 bases and J by 5 bases, 3 bases remained unmatched. CDR1 and CDR2 from the germline V gene are DFQATT and SNEGSKA (reference sequence). The CDR3 totals 13 residues.